The count of the clone carrying this T cell receptor (beta chain) is one. Via MiXCR, TCRdb re-called the RACE reads, giving one row per CDR3 protein. The sample holds approximately 160,000 distinct CDR3 sequences, around 30% seen once. These data belong to a study of human T cells and chemical hapten exposure. V lost 4 bases and J lost 1, with 8 bases in between. Germline values: CDR1 SGHRS, CDR2 YFSETQ. The CDR3 covers 13 residues. Time point denoted: patch test 3, about 24 weeks after DPC sensitization. This sample's treatment: therapeutic diphenylcyclopropenone sensitization with weekly scalp DPC. The sequence was obtained from a woman between 18 and 29 years old with alopecia areata. Some clones in this sample may be carry-over from other donors' samples. Sequences were derived from whole blood, sampled in connection with sensitization to the hapten diphenylcyclopropenone (DPC). The chain joins TRBV5-1 to TRBJ2-5; D remains unclear. The CDR3 DNA follows: TGCGCCAGCAGCATACACATCCAAGAGACCCAGTACTTC. This sequence encodes CASSIHIQETQYF.